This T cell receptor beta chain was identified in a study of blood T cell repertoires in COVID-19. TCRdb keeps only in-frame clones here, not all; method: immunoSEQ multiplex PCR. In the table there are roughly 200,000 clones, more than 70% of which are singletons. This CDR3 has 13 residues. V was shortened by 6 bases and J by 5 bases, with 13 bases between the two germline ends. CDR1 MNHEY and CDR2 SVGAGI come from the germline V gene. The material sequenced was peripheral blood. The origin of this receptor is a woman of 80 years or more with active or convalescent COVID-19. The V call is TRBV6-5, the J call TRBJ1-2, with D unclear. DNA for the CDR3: TGTGCCAGCAGCAGAAACGGGTATTATGGCTACACCTTC. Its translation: CASSRNGYYGYTF.